This is a list of T cell receptor beta chains from one sample in a study of preoperative IRX-2 immunotherapy in early breast cancer. The data were produced by immunoSEQ multiplex PCR, yet TCRdb's version contains in-frame clones alone and is incomplete. The sample includes around 34,000 clones, roughly four fifths seen only once; the top ten take about 2.7%. Sequences were derived from lymph node tissue, sampled from a patient treated with IRX-2 immunotherapy. Receptors originate from a human donor with breast cancer. CDR3s include the opening cysteine and the closing phenylalanine or tryptophan. Each record gives: D gene, J gene, clone size, CDR3 length, V gene, CDR3 protein, CDR3 DNA. D genes are given only for firm matches. Clone size appears in some rows only: once, few, many, or a class for an expanded clone.

.	TRBJ1-2	few	11	TRBV30	CAWGRDYGYTF	TGTGCCTGGGGGCGCGACTATGGCTACACCTTC
.	TRBJ1-5	.	15	TRBV28	CASSSTPGARQPQHF	TGTGCCAGCAGTTCAACCCCAGGGGCGCGTCAGCCCCAGCATTTT
.	TRBJ2-7	.	14	TRBV6-8	CASRPTGPRGEQYF	TGTGCCAGCAGACCGACCGGGCCTAGAGGTGAGCAGTACTTC
.	TRBJ1-1	few	17	TRBV15	CATSRPLSRGSGTEAFF	TGTGCCACCAGCCGACCCTTGTCGAGGGGGTCGGGCACTGAAGCTTTCTTT
.	TRBJ1-5	.	15	TRBV28	CASSLSPLGRQPQHF	TGTGCCAGCAGTTTGTCCCCTCTAGGTCGGCAGCCCCAGCATTTT
.	TRBJ1-5	.	14	TRBV28	CASSSPGRNQPQHF	TGTGCCAGCAGTTCACCAGGCAGGAATCAGCCCCAGCATTTT
.	TRBJ1-6	few	12	TRBV28	CASSVRHSPLHF	TGTGCCAGCAGTGTTCGCCATTCACCCCTCCACTTT
.	TRBJ1-2	.	13	TRBV29-1	CSATAVGDYGYTF	TGCAGCGCAACCGCGGTGGGGGACTATGGCTACACCTTC
.	TRBJ2-7	.	13	TRBV7-1	CASSSALPYEQYF	TGTGCCAGCAGCTCCGCACTCCCCTACGAGCAGTACTTC
.	TRBJ1-2	.	13	TRBV19	CASSMDRNYGYTF	TGTGCCAGTAGTATGGACAGAAACTATGGCTACACCTTC
.	TRBJ1-4	.	14	TRBV11-3	CASSLFRGMEKLFF	TGTGCCAGCAGCCTTTTCCGGGGGATGGAAAAACTGTTTTTT
TRBD1	TRBJ1-1	.	12	TRBV28	CASSFWTGRAFF	TGTGCCAGCAGTTTCTGGACAGGTCGGGCTTTCTTT
.	TRBJ2-1	.	18	TRBV6-4	CAISGTSPRVTSYNEQFF	TGTGCCATCAGTGGGACAAGTCCCCGCGTTACCTCCTACAATGAGCAGTTCTTC
.	TRBJ1-3	.	17	TRBV6-8	CASSYDPDRPSGNTIYF	TGTGCCAGCAGTTACGATCCCGACAGACCCTCTGGAAACACCATATATTTT
TRBD1	TRBJ2-1	.	15	TRBV11-3	CASSQGQVQYNEQFF	TGTGCCAGCAGCCAAGGACAGGTGCAGTACAATGAGCAGTTCTTC
TRBD1	TRBJ1-2	few	14	TRBV6-8	CASSAGQGGYGYTF	TGTGCCAGCAGTGCCGGACAGGGAGGCTATGGCTACACCTTC
.	TRBJ2-3	.	15	TRBV29-1	CSVRGWPGGTDTQYF	TGCAGCGTTCGAGGCTGGCCGGGGGGCACAGATACGCAGTATTTT
.	TRBJ2-2	.	12	TRBV9	CASSVRAGELFF	TGTGCCAGCAGCGTGAGGGCCGGGGAGCTGTTTTTT
.	TRBJ2-6	.	13	TRBV19	CASSLGGANVLTF	TGTGCCAGTAGTTTAGGTGGGGCCAACGTCCTGACTTTC
.	TRBJ2-5	.	14	TRBV19	CASSIDPGGGTQYF	TGTGCCAGTAGTATAGATCCAGGGGGGGGGACCCAGTACTTC
.	TRBJ2-7	.	12	TRBV29-1	CSVGDSPYEQYF	TGCAGCGTCGGTGACAGCCCCTACGAGCAGTACTTC
.	TRBJ2-1	.	12	TRBV30	CAQGFGSREQFF	TGTGCCCAAGGATTTGGATCCCGTGAGCAGTTCTTC
.	TRBJ2-6	once	17	TRBV29-1	CSVVVPHTHSGANVLTF	TGCAGCGTTGTGGTCCCTCATACGCACTCTGGGGCCAACGTCCTGACTTTC
.	TRBJ1-1	once	12	TRBV4-1	CASSQRGTEAFF	TGCGCCAGCAGCCAACGTGGCACTGAAGCTTTCTTT
.	TRBJ1-1	once	14	TRBV5-1	CASSLVGPNTEAFF	TGCGCCAGCAGCCTAGTGGGACCCAACACTGAAGCTTTCTTT
.	TRBJ2-5	.	15	TRBV19	CASSIGRLLQETQYF	TGTGCCAGTAGTATTGGACGCCTCCTCCAAGAGACCCAGTACTTC
.	TRBJ2-1	.	13	TRBV7-2	CASGGRRGNEQFF	TGTGCCAGCGGAGGACGCCGGGGGAATGAGCAGTTCTTC
TRBD1	TRBJ2-7	.	16	TRBV6-8	CASSYWRTGGAYEQYF	TGTGCCAGCAGTTACTGGAGGACAGGGGGGGCCTACGAGCAGTACTTC
TRBD1	TRBJ2-6	.	15	TRBV5-1	CASSRDSSGANVLTF	TGCGCCAGCAGCAGGGACAGCTCTGGGGCCAACGTCCTGACTTTC
.	TRBJ2-7	few	15	TRBV6-8	CASGRRRVSDYEQYF	TGTGCCAGCGGTCGGCGGCGGGTCTCTGACTACGAGCAGTACTTC
TRBD1	TRBJ1-2	.	13	TRBV6-8	CASSPNTGDGYTF	TGTGCCAGCAGCCCGAACACAGGGGATGGCTACACCTTC
TRBD1	TRBJ1-1	.	14	TRBV6-8	CASSSDRGNTEAFF	TGTGCCAGCAGTTCGGACAGGGGGAACACTGAAGCTTTCTTT
TRBD2	TRBJ2-7	.	17	TRBV18	CASSLGLAGPRPYEQYF	TGTGCCAGCTCCCTGGGACTAGCGGGCCCCCGGCCCTACGAGCAGTACTTC
.	TRBJ2-7	.	14	TRBV28	CASSLRMQEYEQYF	TGTGCCAGCAGTCTCCGGATGCAGGAGTACGAGCAGTACTTC
TRBD1	TRBJ2-7	.	16	TRBV14	CASSKTGTGRTYEQYF	TGTGCCAGCAGCAAGACCGGGACAGGGAGAACCTACGAGCAGTACTTC
.	TRBJ2-3	.	15	TRBV18	CASSQEVGSTDTQYF	TGTGCCAGCTCACAAGAAGTGGGCAGCACAGATACGCAGTATTTT
.	TRBJ1-1	.	12	TRBV9	CASSAQNTEAFF	TGTGCCAGCAGCGCTCAGAACACTGAAGCTTTCTTT
TRBD2	TRBJ2-3	once	20	TRBV28	CASSPFPRASGRISTDTQYF	TGTGCCAGCAGTCCCTTCCCAAGGGCTAGCGGGAGGATTTCGACAGATACGCAGTATTTT
TRBD2	TRBJ2-2	.	15	TRBV28	CASSFDSGITGELFF	TGTGCCAGCAGTTTCGATAGCGGGATAACCGGGGAGCTGTTTTTT
.	TRBJ2-3	.	14	TRBV28	CASNTPGNADTQYF	TGTGCCAGCAATACACCGGGGAATGCGGATACGCAGTATTTT
.	TRBJ1-3	.	16	TRBV15	CATSRAPRDPENTIYF	TGTGCCACCAGCAGAGCCCCTAGGGACCCGGAAAACACCATATATTTT
.	TRBJ2-4	.	13	TRBV18	CASSPIAKNIQYF	TGTGCCAGCTCACCAATAGCCAAAAACATTCAGTACTTC
.	TRBJ2-5	.	13	TRBV30	CAWSGGLKETQYF	TGTGCCTGGAGTGGAGGGCTAAAAGAGACCCAGTACTTC
.	TRBJ1-5	once	15	TRBV6-4	CASARAPDSNQPQHF	TGTGCCAGCGCAAGGGCACCAGATAGCAATCAGCCCCAGCATTTT
.	TRBJ2-7	.	16	TRBV28	CASSFSLAQSSYEQYF	TGTGCCAGCAGTTTTTCGTTAGCGCAAAGCTCCTACGAGCAGTACTTC
.	TRBJ1-1	.	12	TRBV19	CASSIEGRSAFF	TGTGCCAGTAGTATAGAGGGGAGATCGGCTTTCTTT
.	TRBJ2-7	few	16	TRBV6-8	CASSYRQLANPYEQYF	TGTGCCAGCAGTTACCGCCAGCTAGCGAATCCCTACGAGCAGTACTTC
TRBD1	TRBJ2-2	.	14	TRBV30	CAWSLGQTTGELFF	TGTGCCTGGAGCCTGGGACAGACTACCGGGGAGCTGTTTTTT
TRBD2	TRBJ2-1	.	15	TRBV7-8	CATVPLAGAYNEQFF	TGTGCCACCGTCCCACTAGCGGGAGCTTACAATGAGCAGTTCTTC
TRBD1	TRBJ1-1	.	13	TRBV19	CATQTGVYTEAFF	TGTGCCACTCAGACAGGGGTTTACACTGAAGCTTTCTTT
.	TRBJ2-7	.	12	TRBV6-8	CASSLNDYEQYF	TGTGCCAGCAGTTTGAACGACTACGAGCAGTACTTC
.	TRBJ1-2	.	17	TRBV11-3	CASSLPPGLQGLYGYTF	TGTGCCAGCAGCTTACCCCCGGGTTTACAGGGCCTCTATGGCTACACCTTC
.	TRBJ2-5	once	15	TRBV19	CASTQMGGPQETQYF	TGTGCCAGTACCCAGATGGGTGGACCACAAGAGACCCAGTACTTC
TRBD1	TRBJ1-2	.	17	TRBV30	CAYQIRDSLLFRDGYTF	TGTGCCTATCAGATCCGGGACAGCCTTCTTTTTCGCGATGGCTACACCTTC
.	TRBJ2-1	.	14	TRBV6-8	CASRKPSNHNEQFF	TGTGCCAGCAGGAAGCCTAGTAACCACAATGAGCAGTTCTTC
.	TRBJ1-1	.	11	TRBV6-4	CASSYLGEGFF	TGTGCCAGCAGTTACCTCGGAGAGGGCTTCTTT
.	TRBJ1-4	.	17	TRBV14	CASSQEGKGLTNEKLFF	TGTGCCAGCAGCCAAGAAGGCAAAGGGTTGACCAATGAAAAACTGTTTTTT
TRBD1	TRBJ1-1	.	13	TRBV6-8	CASSVLPGQEAFF	TGTGCCAGCAGTGTACTTCCGGGACAGGAGGCTTTCTTT